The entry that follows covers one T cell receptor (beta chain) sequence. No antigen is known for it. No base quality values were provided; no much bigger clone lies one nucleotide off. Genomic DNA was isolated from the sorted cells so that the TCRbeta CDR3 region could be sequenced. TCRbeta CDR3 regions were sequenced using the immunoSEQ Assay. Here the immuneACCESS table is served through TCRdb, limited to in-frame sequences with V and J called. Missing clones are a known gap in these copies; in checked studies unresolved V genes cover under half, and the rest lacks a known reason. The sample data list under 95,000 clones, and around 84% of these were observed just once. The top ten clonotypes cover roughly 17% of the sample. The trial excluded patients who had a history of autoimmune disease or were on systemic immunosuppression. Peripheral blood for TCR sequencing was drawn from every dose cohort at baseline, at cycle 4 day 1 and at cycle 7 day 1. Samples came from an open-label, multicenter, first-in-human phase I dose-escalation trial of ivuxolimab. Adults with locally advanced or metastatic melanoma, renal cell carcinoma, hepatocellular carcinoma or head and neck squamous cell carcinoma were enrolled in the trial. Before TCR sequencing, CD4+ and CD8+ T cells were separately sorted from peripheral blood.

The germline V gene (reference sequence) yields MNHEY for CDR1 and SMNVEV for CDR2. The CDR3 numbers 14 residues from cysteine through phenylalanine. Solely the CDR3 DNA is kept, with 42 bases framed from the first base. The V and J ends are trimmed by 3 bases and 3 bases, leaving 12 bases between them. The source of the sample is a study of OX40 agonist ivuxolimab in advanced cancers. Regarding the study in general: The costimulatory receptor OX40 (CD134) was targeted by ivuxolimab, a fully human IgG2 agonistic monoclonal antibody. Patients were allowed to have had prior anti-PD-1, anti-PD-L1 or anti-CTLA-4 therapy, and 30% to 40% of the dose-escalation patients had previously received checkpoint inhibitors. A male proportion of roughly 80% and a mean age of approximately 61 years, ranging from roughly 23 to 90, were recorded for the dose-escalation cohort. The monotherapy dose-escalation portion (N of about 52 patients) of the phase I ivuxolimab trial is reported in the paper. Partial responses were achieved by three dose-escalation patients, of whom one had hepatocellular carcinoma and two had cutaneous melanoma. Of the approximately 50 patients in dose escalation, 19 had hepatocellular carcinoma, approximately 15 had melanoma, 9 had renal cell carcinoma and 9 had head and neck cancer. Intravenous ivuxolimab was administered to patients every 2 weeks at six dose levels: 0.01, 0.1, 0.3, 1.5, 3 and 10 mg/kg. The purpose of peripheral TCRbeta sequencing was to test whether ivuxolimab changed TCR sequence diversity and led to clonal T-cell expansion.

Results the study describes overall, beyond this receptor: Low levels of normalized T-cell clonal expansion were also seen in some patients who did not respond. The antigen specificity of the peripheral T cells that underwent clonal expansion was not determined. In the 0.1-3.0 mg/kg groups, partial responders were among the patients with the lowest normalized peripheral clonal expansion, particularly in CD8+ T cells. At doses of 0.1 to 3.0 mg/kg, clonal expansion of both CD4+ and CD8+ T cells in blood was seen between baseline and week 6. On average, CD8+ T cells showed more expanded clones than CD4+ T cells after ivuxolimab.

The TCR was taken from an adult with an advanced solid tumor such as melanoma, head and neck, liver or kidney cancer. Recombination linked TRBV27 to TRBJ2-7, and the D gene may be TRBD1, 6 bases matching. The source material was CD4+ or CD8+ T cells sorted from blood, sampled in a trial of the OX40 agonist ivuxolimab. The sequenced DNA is TGTGCCAGCAGTTTTCGACAGGAGCACTACGAGCAGTACTTC. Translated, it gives CASSFRQEHYEQYF.